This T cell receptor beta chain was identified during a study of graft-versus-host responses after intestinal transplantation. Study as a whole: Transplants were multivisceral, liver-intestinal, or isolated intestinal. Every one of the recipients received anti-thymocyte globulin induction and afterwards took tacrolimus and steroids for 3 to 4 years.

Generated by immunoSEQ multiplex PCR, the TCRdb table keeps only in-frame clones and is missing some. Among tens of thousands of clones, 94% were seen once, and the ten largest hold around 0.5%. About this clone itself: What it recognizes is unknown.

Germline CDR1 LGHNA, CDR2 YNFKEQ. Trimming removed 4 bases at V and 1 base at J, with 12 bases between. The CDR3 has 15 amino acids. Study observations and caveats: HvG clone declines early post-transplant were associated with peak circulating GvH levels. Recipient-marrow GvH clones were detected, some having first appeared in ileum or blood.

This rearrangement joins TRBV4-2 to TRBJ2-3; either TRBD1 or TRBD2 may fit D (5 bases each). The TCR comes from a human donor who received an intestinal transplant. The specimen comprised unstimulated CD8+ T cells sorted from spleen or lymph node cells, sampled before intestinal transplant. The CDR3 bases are TGTGCCAGCAGCCGAGGGGATCCTGGCACAGATACGCAGTATTTT. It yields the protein CASSRGDPGTDTQYF.